A selection of T cell receptor beta chains follows, all from one sample in a study of blood T cell repertoires in COVID-19. Sequencing used immunoSEQ multiplex PCR; TCRdb keeps in-frame clones, though not all of them. Here the sample spans around 250,000 clones, roughly 80% being singletons. Sequencing used peripheral blood. Every receptor here comes from a woman younger than 35 with acute or convalescent COVID-19. CDR3s include the opening cysteine and the closing phenylalanine or tryptophan. The D gene is left open where the match is weak. Clone size is not always given. Where it is, it says once, few, many or a class for expanded clones.

j_call v_call clone_size d_call cdr3_aa cdr3_nt
TRBJ1-2 TRBV6-2/TRBV6-3 - - CASSYDTNYGYTF TGTGCCAGCAGTTACGACACTAACTATGGCTACACCTTC
TRBJ2-1 TRBV4-3 - TRBD2 CASSQPGLAGAGEQFF TGCGCCAGCAGCCAACCGGGACTAGCGGGAGCCGGTGAGCAGTTCTTC
TRBJ1-4 TRBV7-2 - - CASSLGRTTEKLFF TGTGCCAGCAGCTTGGGCAGGACTACTGAAAAACTGTTTTTT
TRBJ2-7 TRBV5-1 - TRBD1 CASSFGTGTYEQYF TGCGCCAGCAGCTTCGGGACAGGTACCTACGAGCAGTACTTC
TRBJ1-2 TRBV27 - TRBD1 CASSLFWGDRSYGYTF TGTGCCAGCAGTTTATTCTGGGGGGACAGGAGCTATGGCTACACCTTC
TRBJ2-1 TRBV19 - - CASSIYTEGEQFF TGTGCCAGTAGTATTTATACGGAGGGGGAGCAGTTCTTC
TRBJ2-3 TRBV2 - TRBD2 CASSELAGGLDTDTQYF TGTGCCAGCAGTGAACTGGCGGGAGGGCTCGACACAGATACGCAGTATTTT
TRBJ1-2 TRBV5-1 - TRBD1 CASSQRDRANYGYTF TGCGCCAGCAGCCAACGGGACAGAGCTAACTATGGCTACACCTTC
TRBJ2-7 TRBV5-1 - TRBD2 CASSTNSGTSVSYEQYF TGCGCCAGCAGCACCAACTCCGGGACTAGCGTCTCCTACGAGCAGTACTTC
TRBJ2-1 TRBV28 - - CASSSARTPFSYNEQFF TGTGCCAGCAGTTCAGCCAGGACACCCTTCTCCTACAATGAGCAGTTCTTC
TRBJ2-7 TRBV6-2/TRBV6-3 - TRBD2 CASSYRTRGYEQYF TGTGCCAGCAGTTATCGGACTAGAGGATACGAGCAGTACTTC
TRBJ1-6 TRBV27 - - CASREGQYNSPLHF TGTGCCAGCAGAGAAGGACAGTATAATTCACCCCTCCACTTT
TRBJ1-2 TRBV7-9 - TRBD1 CASSVQGARWGYTF TGTGCCAGCAGCGTCCAGGGGGCGCGTTGGGGCTACACCTTC
TRBJ1-4 TRBV19 - - CASSIRPGGKMEKLFF TGTGCCAGTAGTATTCGCCCCGGGGGGAAGATGGAAAAACTGTTTTTT
TRBJ1-2 TRBV7-9 - - CASSSVPDF TGTGCCAGCAGCTCAGTCCCAGATTTT
TRBJ2-1 TRBV4-1 - - CASSQDPQSYNEQFF TGCGCCAGCAGCCAAGATCCCCAATCCTACAATGAGCAGTTCTTC
TRBJ1-6 TRBV4-3 - TRBD1 CASSAHRGKSSPLHF TGCGCCAGCAGCGCCCACAGGGGTAAAAGTTCACCCCTCCACTTT
TRBJ2-1 TRBV19 - TRBD1 CASSIRQTGRNNEQFF TGTGCCAGTAGTATAAGGCAGACAGGGCGGAACAATGAGCAGTTCTTC
TRBJ1-1 TRBV27 - TRBD1 CARSSGGPGQGVEGAFF TGTGCCAGATCGTCCGGGGGGCCGGGACAGGGCGTGGAGGGGGCTTTCTTT
TRBJ2-3 TRBV7-2 - TRBD2 CASSSSLAGVADTQYF TGTGCCAGCAGCTCCTCACTAGCGGGAGTCGCAGATACGCAGTATTTT
TRBJ2-3 TRBV7-9 - TRBD2 CASSYRTSPTDTQYF TGTGCCAGCAGCTACCGGACTAGCCCCACAGATACGCAGTATTTT
TRBJ2-1 TRBV7-9 - TRBD1 CASSPGQGAVSEQFF TGTGCCAGCAGCCCCGGACAGGGGGCGGTTAGTGAGCAGTTCTTC
TRBJ2-1 TRBV19 - TRBD2 CASSTWTSGTDEQFF TGTGCCAGTAGTACCTGGACTAGCGGGACCGATGAGCAGTTCTTC
TRBJ2-5 TRBV14 - - CASSQGRFGTKETQYF TGTGCCAGCAGCCAAGGGAGGTTCGGGACAAAAGAGACCCAGTACTTC
TRBJ2-1 TRBV5-1 once TRBD1 CASSLGTGENEQFF TGCGCCAGCAGCTTGGGGACAGGGGAAAATGAGCAGTTCTTC
TRBJ2-2 TRBV30 - - CAWSGTGLTGELFF TGTGCCTGGAGCGGAACGGGTCTTACCGGGGAGCTGTTTTTT
TRBJ2-5 TRBV19 - TRBD1 CASSRGQVRETQYF TGTGCCAGTAGCCGTGGACAGGTCAGGGAGACCCAGTACTTC
TRBJ1-5 TRBV3-1/TRBV3-2 - - CASSRQPDQPQHF TGTGCCAGCAGCCGACAGCCAGATCAGCCCCAGCATTTT
TRBJ2-5 TRBV20-1 - - CSARPRETQYF TGCAGTGCTAGGCCCCGGGAGACCCAGTACTTC
TRBJ2-2 TRBV5-1 - TRBD1 CASSPTGQTGELFF TGCGCCAGCAGCCCGACAGGGCAAACCGGGGAGCTGTTTTTT
TRBJ2-7 TRBV18 once TRBD1 CASSFAGTGTYEQYF TGTGCCAGCTCATTCGCCGGGACAGGGACCTACGAGCAGTACTTC
TRBJ2-1 TRBV10-3 - - CAISESNIRGEQFF TGTGCCATCAGTGAGTCGAACATCCGGGGAGAGCAGTTCTTC